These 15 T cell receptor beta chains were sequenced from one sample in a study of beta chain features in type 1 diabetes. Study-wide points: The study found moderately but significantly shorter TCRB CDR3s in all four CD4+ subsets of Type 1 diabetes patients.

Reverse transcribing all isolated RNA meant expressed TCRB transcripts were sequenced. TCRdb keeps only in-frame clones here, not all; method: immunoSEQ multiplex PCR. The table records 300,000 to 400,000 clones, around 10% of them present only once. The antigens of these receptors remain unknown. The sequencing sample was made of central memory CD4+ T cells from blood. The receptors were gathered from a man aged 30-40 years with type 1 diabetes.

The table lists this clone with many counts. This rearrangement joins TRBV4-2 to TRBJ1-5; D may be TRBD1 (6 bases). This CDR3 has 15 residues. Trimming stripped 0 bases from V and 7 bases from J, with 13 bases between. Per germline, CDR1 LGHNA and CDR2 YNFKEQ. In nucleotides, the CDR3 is TGTGCCAGCAGCCAAGATTACGGGGGGCGACAGCCCCAGCATTTT. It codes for CASSQDYGGRQPQHF.

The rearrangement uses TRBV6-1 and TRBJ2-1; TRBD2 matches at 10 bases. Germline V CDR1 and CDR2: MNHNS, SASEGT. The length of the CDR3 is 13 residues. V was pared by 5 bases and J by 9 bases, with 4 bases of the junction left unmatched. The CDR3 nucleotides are TGTGCCAGCAGTCCTATAGCGGGAGGTGAGCAGTTCTTC. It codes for CASSPIAGGEQFF.

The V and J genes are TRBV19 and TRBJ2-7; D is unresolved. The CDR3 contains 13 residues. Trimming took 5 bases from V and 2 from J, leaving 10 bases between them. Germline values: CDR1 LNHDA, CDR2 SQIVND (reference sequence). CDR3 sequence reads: CASSYDLTYEQYF. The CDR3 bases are TGTGCCAGTAGTTACGACCTGACCTACGAGCAGTACTTC.

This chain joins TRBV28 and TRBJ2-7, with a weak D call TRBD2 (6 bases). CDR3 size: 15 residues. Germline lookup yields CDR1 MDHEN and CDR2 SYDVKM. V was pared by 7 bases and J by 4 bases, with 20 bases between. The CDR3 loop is CASTLGGFRRYEQYF. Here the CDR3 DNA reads TGTGCCAGCACCCTAGGAGGGTTTCGCCGGTACGAGCAGTACTTC.

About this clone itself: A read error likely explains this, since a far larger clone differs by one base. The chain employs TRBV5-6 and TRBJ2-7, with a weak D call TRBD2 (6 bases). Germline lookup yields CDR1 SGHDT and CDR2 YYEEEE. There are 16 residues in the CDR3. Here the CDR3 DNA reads TGTGCCAGCAGCTTAGCCACTGGCGGGAAGTCCTACGGGCAGTACTTC. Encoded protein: CASSLATGGKSYGQYF. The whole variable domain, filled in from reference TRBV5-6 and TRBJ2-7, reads DAGVTQSPTHLIKTRGQQVTLRCSPKSGHDTVSWYQQALGQGPQFIFQYYEEEERQRGNFPDRFSGHQFPNYSSELNVNALLLGDSALYLCASSLATGGKSYGQYFGPGTRLTVT.

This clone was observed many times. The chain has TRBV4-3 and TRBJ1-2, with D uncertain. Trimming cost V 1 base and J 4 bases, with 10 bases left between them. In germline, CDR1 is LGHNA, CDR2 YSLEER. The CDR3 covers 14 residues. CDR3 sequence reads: CASSQGGLSYGYTF. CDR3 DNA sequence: TGCGCCAGCAGCCAAGGGGGTCTAAGCTATGGCTACACCTTC.

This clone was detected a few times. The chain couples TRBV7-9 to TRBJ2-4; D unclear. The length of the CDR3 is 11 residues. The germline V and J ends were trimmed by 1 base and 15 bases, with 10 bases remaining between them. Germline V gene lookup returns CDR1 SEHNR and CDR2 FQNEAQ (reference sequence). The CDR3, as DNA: TGTGCCAGCAGCTTAGGAGGTTTCAGGTACTTC. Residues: CASSLGGFRYF.

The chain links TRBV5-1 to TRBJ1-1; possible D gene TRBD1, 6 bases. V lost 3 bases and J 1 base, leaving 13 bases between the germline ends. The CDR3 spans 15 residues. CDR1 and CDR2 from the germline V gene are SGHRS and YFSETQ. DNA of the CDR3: TGCGCCAGCAGCTACTTGACGGGGGCGAACACTGAAGCTTTCTTT. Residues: CASSYLTGANTEAFF.

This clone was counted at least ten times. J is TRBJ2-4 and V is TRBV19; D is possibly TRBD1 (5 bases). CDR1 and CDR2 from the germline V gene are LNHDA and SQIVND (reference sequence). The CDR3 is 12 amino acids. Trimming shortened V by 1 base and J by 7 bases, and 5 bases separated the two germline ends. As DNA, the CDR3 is TGTGCCAGTAGTATAGGACAGAACATTCAGTACTTC. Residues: CASSIGQNIQYF.

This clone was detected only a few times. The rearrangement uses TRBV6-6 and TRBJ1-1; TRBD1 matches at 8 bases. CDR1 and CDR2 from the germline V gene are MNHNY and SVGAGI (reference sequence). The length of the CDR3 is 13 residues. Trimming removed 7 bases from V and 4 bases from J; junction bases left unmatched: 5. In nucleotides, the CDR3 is TGTGCCAGCACACTACAGGGGGTCACTGAAGCTTTCTTT. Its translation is CASTLQGVTEAFF.

CDR3 region: CATRADGSGRRAGELFF. For the CDR3, the DNA is TGTGCCACCAGGGCGGACGGGAGCGGGAGGCGCGCCGGGGAGCTGTTTTTT. The chain employs TRBV15 and TRBJ2-2; the match to TRBD2 covers 9 bases. Trimming removed 6 bases from V and 6 bases from J; junction bases left unmatched: 14. CDR1 is LNHNV, CDR2 YYDKDF, per germline (reference sequence). This CDR3 has 17 residues.

This CDR3 is CASSLGRGYTDTQYF. In DNA, the CDR3 is TGTGCCAGCAGCTTAGGGCGGGGATACACAGATACGCAGTATTTT. V usage is TRBV7-8 and J usage is TRBJ2-3; the D gene is possibly TRBD2 (6 bases). This CDR3 is built from 15 residues. Germline CDR1 and CDR2: SGHVS and FQNEAQ. V lost 1 base, J lost 2 bases, and 10 bases lay in between.

The DNA for the CDR3 is TGTGCCAGCAGCCCCGGGACCGGCAAAGCTAACTATGGCTACACCTTC. Residues: CASSPGTGKANYGYTF. The V call is TRBV5-4, the J call TRBJ1-2; TRBD1 might be the D (5 bases). The germline gives CDR1 SGHNT, CDR2 YYREEE (reference sequence). Deletions cut 4 bases from V and 0 bases from J, with 16 bases between. The CDR3 totals 16 residues.

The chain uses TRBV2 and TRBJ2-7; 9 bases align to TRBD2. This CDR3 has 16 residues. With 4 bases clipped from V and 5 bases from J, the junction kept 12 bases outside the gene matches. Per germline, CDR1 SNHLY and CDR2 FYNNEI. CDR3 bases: TGTGCCAGCAGTGTTGGGGCGGGAGGGCCGTTCCACGAGCAGTACTTC. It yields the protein CASSVGAGGPFHEQYF.

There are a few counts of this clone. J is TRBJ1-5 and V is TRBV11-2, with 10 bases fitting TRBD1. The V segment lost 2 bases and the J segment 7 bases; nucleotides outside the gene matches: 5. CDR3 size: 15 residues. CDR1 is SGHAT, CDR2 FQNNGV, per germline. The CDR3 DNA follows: TGTGCCAGCAGCTTACGTGGGACAGGGGACCAGCCCCAGCATTTT. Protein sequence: CASSLRGTGDQPQHF.